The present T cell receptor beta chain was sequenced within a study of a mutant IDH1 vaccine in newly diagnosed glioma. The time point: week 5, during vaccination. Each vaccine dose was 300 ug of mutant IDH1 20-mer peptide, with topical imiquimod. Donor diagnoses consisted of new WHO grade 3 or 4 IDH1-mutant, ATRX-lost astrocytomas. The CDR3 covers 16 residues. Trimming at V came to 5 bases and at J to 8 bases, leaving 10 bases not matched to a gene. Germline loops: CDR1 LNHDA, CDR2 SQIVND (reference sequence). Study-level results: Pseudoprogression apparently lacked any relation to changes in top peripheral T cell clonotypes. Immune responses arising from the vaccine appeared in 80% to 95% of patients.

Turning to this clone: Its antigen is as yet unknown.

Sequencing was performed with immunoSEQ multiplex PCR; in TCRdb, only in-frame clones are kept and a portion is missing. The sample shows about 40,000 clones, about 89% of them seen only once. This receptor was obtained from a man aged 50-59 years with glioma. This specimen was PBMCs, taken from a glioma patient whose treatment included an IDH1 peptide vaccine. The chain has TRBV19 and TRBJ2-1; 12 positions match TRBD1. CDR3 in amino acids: CASSLEGTGGKYEQFF. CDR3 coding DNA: TGTGCCAGTAGTCTCGAAGGGACAGGGGGCAAGTATGAGCAGTTCTTC.